The 3 T cell receptor beta chains below all came from one sample that was sequenced in a study of shared clonotypes between healthy human individuals. Some clones are missing from TCRdb's copy, which holds only in-frame ones; the method was immunoSEQ multiplex PCR. The table includes more than 850,000 clones, about four fifths detected once. The source material was memory CD4+ T cells from PBMCs. Subset given: CD45RA-negative fraction. The receptors come from a man between 18 and 29 years old in good health. Some clones in this sample may be carry-over from other donors' samples.

V gene TRBV18 combines with J gene TRBJ2-1; D is unclear. CDR1 is KGHSH, CDR2 LQKENI, per germline. CDR3 length: 14 residues. Trimming pared 2 bases from V and 3 bases from J, leaving 8 bases between. CDR3 sequence: CASSPDLYYNEQFF. For the CDR3, the DNA is TGTGCCAGCTCACCAGACTTGTACTACAATGAGCAGTTCTTC.

The V call is TRBV19, the J call TRBJ1-4; 8 bases agree with TRBD1. The J segment lost 0 bases and the V segment lost 11 bases, leaving 17 bases of the junction unmatched. The CDR3 is 18 residues long. The V gene's germline CDR1 is LNHDA and CDR2 SQIVND (reference sequence). CDR3 in amino acids: CASRPGTGGRATNEKLFF. CDR3 coding DNA: TGTGCCTCCCGACCCGGGACAGGTGGACGGGCAACTAATGAAAAACTGTTTTTT.

V gene TRBV2 combines with J gene TRBJ2-1; D remains unclear. V was shortened by 2 bases and J by 8 bases, with 7 bases between the two germline ends. The CDR3 spans 12 residues. Germline lookup yields CDR1 SNHLY and CDR2 FYNNEI. CDR3 in amino acids: CASSETSYEQFF. The CDR3 region has the DNA TGTGCCAGCAGTGAAACATCTTATGAGCAGTTCTTC.